Reported below is one T cell receptor beta chain. The V and J ends lost 1 base and 9 bases, in that order; junction bases with no gene match: 8. Per germline, CDR1 KGHDR and CDR2 SFDVKD. This CDR3 is 17 amino acids long. The data are from a study of blood T cell repertoires in COVID-19. About the research overall: The United States, Italy and Spain supplied acute and convalescent COVID-19 samples. T cells, B-cell-depleted T cells, or PBMCs supplied cDNA or gDNA.

Authors' methods: It was from reference gene primer amplification that nucleated cell counts were estimated. TCRdb keeps only in-frame clones here, not all; method: immunoSEQ multiplex PCR. V and J calls and clone size are given by that table; D and trimming were obtained from the DNA. In the table there are 94,000 or so clones, 88% of which are singletons. Material: peripheral blood. The chain carries TRBV24-1 and TRBJ2-1; 13 nucleotides align to TRBD2. This receptor was identified in a woman older than 75 with active COVID-19. The CDR3 protein is CATSDLRTSGRAVEQFF. DNA of the CDR3: TGTGCCACCAGTGATTTACGGACTAGCGGGAGAGCGGTTGAGCAGTTCTTC.